These 14 T cell receptor beta chains were all obtained from the same sample, sequenced in a study of T cell repertoires in cytomegalovirus infection. One entry per CDR3 protein, called by TCRdb with MiXCR from the reads. This sample carries about 230,000 distinct CDR3 sequences, 22% of them seen once, and the ten largest clones take 15% to 20%. The sequencing input was CD8+ T cells from PBMCs. Receptor source: a human donor in good health (CMV status not recorded). Some clones in this sample may be carry-over from other donors' samples.

This clonotype has just a few counts. The J gene is TRBJ1-1, the V gene TRBV7-9, with TRBD1 identical over 8 bases. CDR1 SEHNR and CDR2 FQNEAQ come from the germline V gene (reference sequence). This CDR3 comprises 15 residues. With 4 bases clipped from V and 1 base from J, the junction kept 5 bases outside the gene matches. This chain's CDR3 is CASSSRQGWNTEAFF. CDR3 coding DNA: TGTGCCAGCAGCTCACGACAGGGGTGGAACACTGAAGCTTTCTTT. The complete variable domain, with remaining parts taken from reference TRBV7-9 and TRBJ1-1, reads DTGVSQNPRHKITKRGQNVTFRCDPISEHNRLYWYRQTLGQGPEFLTYFQNEAQLEKSRLLSDRFSAERPKGSFSTLEIQRTEQGDSAMYLCASSSRQGWNTEAFFGQGTRLTVV.

This clonotype has ten or more counts. The gene calls are TRBV12-3 or TRBV12-4 and TRBJ2-7; tentatively, D is TRBD1 (5 bases). The length of the CDR3 is 15 residues. V was shortened by 3 bases and J by 1 base, with 13 bases between the two germline ends. The CDR3 DNA reads TGTGCCAGCAGTTTGGTACCGGACAATTCCTACGAGCAGTACTTC. Translation gives CASSLVPDNSYEQYF.

The table lists this clonotype with a few counts. J is TRBJ2-7 and V is TRBV19; the D gene is possibly TRBD2 (6 bases). The germline V gene encodes CDR1 LNHDA and CDR2 SQIVND (reference sequence). The CDR3 covers 15 residues. The germline V and J ends were trimmed by 1 base and 0 bases, with 10 bases remaining between them. CDR3 loop: CASSIAEGTSYEQYF. CDR3 nucleotide sequence: TGTGCCAGTAGTATAGCGGAGGGGACCTCCTACGAGCAGTACTTC.

This clonotype was found a few times. V is TRBV29-1 and J is TRBJ2-2, with D possibly TRBD2 on 5 matching bases. The V end was cut by 6 bases, the J end by 8 bases, with 13 bases between. CDR3 length: 12 residues. Germline V gene lookup returns CDR1 SQVTM and CDR2 ANQGSEA. CDR3: CSVLGVPGELFF. The CDR3 DNA reads as TGCAGCGTCCTCGGGGTACCGGGGGAGCTGTTTTTT.

The chain recombines TRBV19 with TRBJ2-1; 11 positions agree with TRBD2. V was clipped by 3 bases and J by 1 base; unmatched bases: 2. The CDR3 has 16 amino acids. Per germline, CDR1 LNHDA and CDR2 SQIVND (reference sequence). CDR3 sequence (DNA): TGTGCCAGTAGTATTGGGACTAGCGGATCCTACAATGAGCAGTTCTTC. Translating gives CASSIGTSGSYNEQFF.

In its sample, this clonotype was seen a few times. The rearrangement joins TRBV7-9 to TRBJ2-7, with D possibly TRBD1 on 6 matching bases. V gave up 1 base and J gave up 0 bases, with 13 bases separating them. The CDR3 sequence is 16 residues long. Per germline, CDR1 SEHNR and CDR2 FQNEAQ (reference sequence). The CDR3, as DNA: TGTGCCAGCAGCTTAGGATCCGGGACATACTCCTACGAGCAGTACTTC. Its protein product is CASSLGSGTYSYEQYF.

This clonotype has ten or more counts. The genes are TRBV5-6 and TRBJ1-5, with D possibly being TRBD1 (5 bases). The V gene lost 0 bases and the J gene lost 7 bases, with 8 bases spanning the gap. The CDR3 is made up of 13 amino acids. Germline V gene sequence: CDR1 SGHDT, CDR2 YYEEEE. The DNA of the CDR3 is TGTGCCAGCAGCTTGGGATGGGGGCAGCCCCAGCATTTT. This translates into CASSLGWGQPQHF.

As DNA, the CDR3 is TGTGCCAGCAGTCCCCGGGGGGCCTATGGCTACACCTTC. Protein: CASSPRGAYGYTF. V usage is TRBV27 and J usage is TRBJ1-2, with D possibly matching TRBD1 (6 bases). CDR1 is MNHEY, CDR2 SMNVEV, per germline (reference sequence). Trimming left V 5 bases short and J 4 bases short, with 11 bases between. CDR3 size: 13 residues.

V usage is TRBV6-5 and J usage is TRBJ2-1, with D possibly being TRBD2 (7 bases). There are 14 residues in the CDR3. The germline V gene has CDR1 MNHEY and CDR2 SVGAGI. The V and J ends lost 5 bases and 4 bases respectively, with 12 bases between them. The DNA for the CDR3 is TGTGCCAGCAGTAAAGGGGGGGAGTACAATGAGCAGTTCTTC. It encodes CASSKGGEYNEQFF.

The chain recombines TRBV29-1 with TRBJ2-3; no definite D call. The CDR3 consists of 14 residues. Germline CDR1 reads SQVTM; CDR2 reads ANQGSEA. V was pared by 4 bases and J by 4 bases, with 15 bases between. The CDR3 protein is CSVVVMGFADTQYF. The CDR3 DNA sequence: TGCAGCGTTGTCGTAATGGGTTTCGCAGATACGCAGTATTTT.

A few counts support this clonotype. The chain combines TRBV19 with TRBJ2-3; perhaps TRBD1 as D (6 bases). Germline V lookup: CDR1 LNHDA, CDR2 SQIVND (reference sequence). Trimming pared 7 bases from V and 2 bases from J, leaving 10 bases between. This CDR3 region has 13 residues. In DNA form, the CDR3 reads TGTGCCAGTAATCAGGGGTACACAGATACGCAGTATTTT. It specifies CASNQGYTDTQYF.

There are many counts of this clonotype. The V call is TRBV4-1, the J call TRBJ2-1, with a weak D call TRBD2 (5 bases). The germline CDR1 and CDR2 sequences are MGHRA and YSYEKL. This CDR3 is 15 amino acids long. Trimming removed 1 base at V and 8 bases at J, with 15 bases between. The CDR3 region has the DNA TGCGCCAGCAGCCAAGCGCCTAGCCCAAACGATGAGCAGTTCTTC. Its translation is CASSQAPSPNDEQFF.

The sample holds a few counts of this clonotype. The V and J genes are TRBV28 and TRBJ2-1, with unresolved D. Trimming pared 7 bases from V and 2 bases from J, leaving 12 bases between. The CDR3 sequence is 14 residues long. In germline, CDR1 is MDHEN, CDR2 SYDVKM. The CDR3 protein is CASKPQPTYNEQFF. Written as DNA, the CDR3 is TGTGCCAGCAAACCACAGCCCACCTACAATGAGCAGTTCTTC. Full variable domain (rest looked up from reference TRBV28 and TRBJ2-1): DVKVTQSSRYLVKRTGEKVFLECVQDMDHENMFWYRQDPGLGLRLIYFSYDVKMKEKGDIPEGYSVSREKKERFSLILESASTNQTSMYLCASKPQPTYNEQFFGPGTRLTVL.

CDR3 bases: TGCAGTGCTAGCAAACTAGCGGGGATGGCAGATACGCAGTATTTT. Translating gives CSASKLAGMADTQYF. V gene TRBV20-1 combines with J gene TRBJ2-3; 10 nucleotides match TRBD2. Germline V gene lookup returns CDR1 DFQATT and CDR2 SNEGSKA (reference sequence). The CDR3 is 15 amino acids. After removal of 3 bases from V and 4 bases from J, the junction contained 7 bases not matched to a gene.